Below, one TCR beta chain is given with its context. What it binds is unknown. V shed 5 bases and J 2 bases; nucleotides not matched to a gene: 4. CDR3 length equals 14 residues. Germline CDR1 reads MNHEY; CDR2 reads SMNVEV (reference sequence). This specimen comes from a study of cytotoxic CD8 clonotypes in ibrutinib-treated CLL. The study's findings and limits: Patients had baseline clonality above age-matched healthy donors, and this clonality moved with circulating CD8+ T-cell counts. Patients with sustained remission and those progressing were sampled at differing times.

The TCR beta libraries used about 2 micrograms of genomic DNA that came from cryopreserved PBMCs. The method was immunoSEQ multiplex PCR; TCRdb's version includes in-frame clones alone and lacks a portion of them. The sample holds more than 200,000 clones, about 75% seen once. This TCR came from a human donor with chronic lymphocytic leukemia. This chain links TRBV27 with TRBJ1-2, with 8 bases identical to TRBD1. The source was PBMCs, collected after 12 months of ibrutinib treatment. For the CDR3, the DNA is TGTGCCAGCAGTCGTCAGGGGGCAAACTATGGCTACACCTTC. It is translated as CASSRQGANYGYTF.